This TCR beta chain was captured by sequencing in a study of cytotoxic CD8 clonotypes in ibrutinib-treated CLL. Background on the study: A mean of roughly 250,000 productive templates and approximately 100,000 productive rearrangements was obtained per sample.

This CDR3 is 16 amino acids long. Per the germline V gene, CDR1 is SGHAT and CDR2 is FQNNGV. V was cut by 7 bases and J by 7 bases, with 22 bases left in between. As regards this clone: Its antigen remains unknown.

The table came from immunoSEQ multiplex PCR; TCRdb's copy has only in-frame clones and leaves some out. Altogether about 140,000 clones are present, around 84% being singletons, with the ten largest covering 7.5% to 8%. General observations from the study: Starting clonality was above that of age-matched healthy donors and tracked circulating CD8+ T-cell counts.

Source: PBMCs, taken after 36 months of ibrutinib treatment. The receptor comes from a human donor with chronic lymphocytic leukemia. The chain links TRBV11-2 to TRBJ2-2; maybe TRBD1 (6 bases). This CDR3 reads CASTPGIRGVGGELFF. In nucleotides, the CDR3 is TGTGCCAGCACCCCCGGTATCAGGGGCGTTGGCGGGGAGCTGTTTTTT.